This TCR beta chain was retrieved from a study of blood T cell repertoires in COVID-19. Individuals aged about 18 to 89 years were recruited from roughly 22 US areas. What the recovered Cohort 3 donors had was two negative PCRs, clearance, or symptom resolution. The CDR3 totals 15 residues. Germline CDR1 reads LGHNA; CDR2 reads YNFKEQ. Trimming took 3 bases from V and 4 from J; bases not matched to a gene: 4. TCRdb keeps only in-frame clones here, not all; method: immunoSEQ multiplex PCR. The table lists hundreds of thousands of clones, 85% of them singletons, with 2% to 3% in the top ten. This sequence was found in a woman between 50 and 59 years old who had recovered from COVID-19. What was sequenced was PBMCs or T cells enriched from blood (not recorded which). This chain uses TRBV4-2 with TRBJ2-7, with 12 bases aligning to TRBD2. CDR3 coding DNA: TGTGCCAGCAGCCACCAAGGGACTAGCGGGTACGAGCAGTACTTC. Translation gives CASSHQGTSGYEQYF.